Ten or more counts support the clone carrying this TCR beta chain. Its antigen is unknown. This sample is part of a study of neurological immune-mediated disorders. CDR1 DFQATT and CDR2 SNEGSKA come from the germline V gene (reference sequence). This CDR3 contains 14 residues. The V gene lost 4 bases and the J gene lost 0 bases, with 11 bases spanning the gap. Study-level points and caveats: Expansion of TCR clones was greatest in HTLV-1-associated myelopathy and smallest in multiple sclerosis, where it fell below that of healthy controls.

Described time point: longitudinal time-point 3. The starting material, 2 million PBMCs stored at -80 C, gave rise to the unsorted libraries. MiXCR, run by TCRdb on the 5' RACE reads, gives a single entry per CDR3 protein. The data show more than 100,000 distinct CDR3 sequences, more than 10% seen once. This sequence joins TRBV20-1 and TRBJ2-3; D may be TRBD2 (6 bases). This clonotype was obtained from a female donor with HTLV-1-associated myelopathy (HAM/TSP). Specimen: PBMCs. The CDR3 protein is CSATRGASTDTQYF. The CDR3 bases are TGCAGTGCTACGCGCGGGGCTAGCACAGATACGCAGTATTTT.